The clone carrying this TCR beta chain was picked up a small number of times. The data belong to a study of blood T cell repertoires in COVID-19. At the level of the study: Both acute and convalescent COVID-19 samples were obtained from the United States, Italy and Spain. Sample material is recorded as cDNA or gDNA derived from T cells, B-cell-depleted T cells, or PBMCs.

In the study's own analysis: Reference gene primer amplification in the assay estimated nucleated cell counts. Libraries were prepared by immunoSEQ multiplex PCR; TCRdb keeps only in-frame clonotypes and omits some of them. V and J calls and clone size are given by that table; D and trimming were obtained from the DNA. The table includes about 80,000 clones, around four fifths detected once. Trimming pared 5 bases from V and 2 bases from J, leaving 12 bases between. CDR3 length: 14 amino acids. The germline V gene has CDR1 SGHAT and CDR2 FQNNGV. Sequencing was done on a sample of peripheral blood. This chain links TRBV11-2 with TRBJ2-5, with a tentative D call TRBD2 (6 bases). The receptor comes from a man at least 80 years old with active or convalescent COVID-19. The CDR3 reads CASSRAGLQETQYF. CDR3 nucleotide sequence: TGTGCCAGCAGCCGCGCGGGGTTGCAAGAGACCCAGTACTTC.